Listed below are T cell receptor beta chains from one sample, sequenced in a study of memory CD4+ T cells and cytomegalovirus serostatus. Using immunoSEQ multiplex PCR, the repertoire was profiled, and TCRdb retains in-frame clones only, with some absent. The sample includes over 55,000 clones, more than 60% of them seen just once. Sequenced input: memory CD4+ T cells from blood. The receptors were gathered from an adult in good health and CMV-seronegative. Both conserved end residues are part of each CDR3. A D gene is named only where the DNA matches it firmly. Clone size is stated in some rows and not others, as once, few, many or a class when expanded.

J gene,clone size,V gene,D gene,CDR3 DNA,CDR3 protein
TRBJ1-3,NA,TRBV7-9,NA,TGTGCCAGCAGCTTAACGAGGACCGGAAACACCATATATTTT,CASSLTRTGNTIYF
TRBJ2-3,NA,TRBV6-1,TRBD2,TGTGCCAGCAGTGGCGGGACTAGCGGGACAGATACGCAGTATTTT,CASSGGTSGTDTQYF
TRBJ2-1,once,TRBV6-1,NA,TGTGCCAGCAGTGAAGGCCCCGATGGGAATGAGCAGTTCTTC,CASSEGPDGNEQFF
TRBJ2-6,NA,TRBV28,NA,TGTGCCAGCAGCCAAAGAAGGGGGGCCAACGTCCTGACTTTC,CASSQRRGANVLTF
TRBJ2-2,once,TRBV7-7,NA,TGTGCTAGCAGCCCGGGGAGACTAGTCGGCACCGGGGAGCTGTTTTTT,CASSPGRLVGTGELFF
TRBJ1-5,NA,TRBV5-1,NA,TGCGCCAGCAGTAAGGGGCCGGATCAGCCCCAGCATTTT,CASSKGPDQPQHF
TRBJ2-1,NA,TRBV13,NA,TGTGCCAGCAGCTTTGAGGACGGTGAGCAGTTCTTC,CASSFEDGEQFF
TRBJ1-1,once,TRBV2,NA,TGTGCCAGCAGCTACTCCCGGGTTGCAAAGAACACTGAAGCTTTCTTT,CASSYSRVAKNTEAFF
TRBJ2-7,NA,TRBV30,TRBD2,TGTGCCTGGAGGGGACTAGCGGGATCCCACGAGCAGTACTTC,CAWRGLAGSHEQYF
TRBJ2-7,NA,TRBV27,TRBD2,TGTGCCAGCAGTTCACTAGCGGGAGGGCCCCCTTACGAGCAGTACTTC,CASSSLAGGPPYEQYF
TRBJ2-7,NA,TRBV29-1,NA,TGCAGCGGTAAACAGGGAGGCCGTGACGAGCAGTACTTC,CSGKQGGRDEQYF
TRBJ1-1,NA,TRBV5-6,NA,TGTGCCAGCAGCTTGAATTTAGGGGCGGCGGGCACTGAAGCTTTCTTT,CASSLNLGAAGTEAFF
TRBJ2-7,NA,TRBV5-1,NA,TGCGCCAGCAGTCCCGGGTCCGGGGACTTGGAGCAGTACTTC,CASSPGSGDLEQYF
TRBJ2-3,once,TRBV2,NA,TGTGCCAGCAGTGAAACAAGAAACGCAGATACGCAGTATTTT,CASSETRNADTQYF
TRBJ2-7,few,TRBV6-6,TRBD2,TGTGCCAGCAGTTACGGCGGGAGTGGTTACGAGCAGTACTTC,CASSYGGSGYEQYF
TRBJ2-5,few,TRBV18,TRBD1,TGTGCCAGCTTAGGACAGGGTCTGGAGACCCAGTACTTC,CASLGQGLETQYF
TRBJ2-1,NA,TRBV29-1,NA,TGCAGCGGGGGAGGCTATGAGCAGTTCTTC,CSGGGYEQFF
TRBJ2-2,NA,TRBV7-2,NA,TGTGCCAGCAGCCTTCTCTACCCCGGGGAGCTGTTTTTT,CASSLLYPGELFF
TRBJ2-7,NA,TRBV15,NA,TGTGCCACCAGCAGAGATCCAGGGAACTACGAGCAGTACTTC,CATSRDPGNYEQYF
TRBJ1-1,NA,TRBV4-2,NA,TGTGCCAGCAGCCAAAGCCCACCAGGGACGATGAACACTGAAGCTTTCTTT,CASSQSPPGTMNTEAFF